Only one count was recorded for the clone carrying this T cell receptor (beta chain). Antigen: not known. These data come from a study of OX40 agonist ivuxolimab in advanced cancers. The wider study: Hepatocellular carcinoma, melanoma, renal cell or head and neck cancer was diagnosed in the dose-escalation patients. Allowance was made for prior anti-PD-1, anti-PD-L1 or anti-CTLA-4 therapy, and about 37% had some. Notes on the study in general: Among the least clonally expanded were partial responders at 0.1-3.0 mg/kg.

Trimming took 4 bases from V and 2 from J; bases not matched to a gene: 2. The CDR3 loop spans 14 amino acids. In germline, CDR1 is LNHDA, CDR2 SQIVND (reference sequence). Produced via immunoSEQ multiplex PCR; TCRdb's table is partial and in-frame only. The sample shows about 68,000 clones, over 65% of them seen only once. The clonotype comes from an adult with an advanced solid tumor such as melanoma, head and neck, liver or kidney cancer. The specimen comprised CD4+ or CD8+ T cells sorted from blood, sampled in a trial of the OX40 agonist ivuxolimab. V usage is TRBV19 and J usage is TRBJ1-3, with 7 positions matching TRBD1. CDR3 region: CASSTGGTGNTIYF. The CDR3, as DNA: TGTGCCAGTAGTACAGGGGGTACTGGAAACACCATATATTTT.